This T cell receptor (beta chain) was profiled in a study of blood T cells in healthy people across ages. The authors ran a second PCR of roughly 6 to 12 cycles using a sample-barcoded 5' primer and a J-beta primer mix. MiXCR, run by TCRdb on the 5' RACE reads, gives a single entry per CDR3 protein. The sample comprises hundreds of thousands of distinct CDR3 sequences, approximately 40% of which are singletons, and around 30% rests with the top ten. This CDR3 spans 16 amino acids. The germline V gene encodes CDR1 MGHRA and CDR2 YSYEKL. Trimming stripped 1 base from V and 2 bases from J, with 15 bases between. This clonotype came up a few times.

The clonotype originates from an older man in good health. This chain joins TRBV4-1 and TRBJ2-7; D is perhaps TRBD1 (6 bases). Sequencing used blood. The CDR3, as DNA: TGCGCCAGCAGCCAAGTCGAGACAGGACTTCCCTACGAGCAGTACTTC. It yields the protein CASSQVETGLPYEQYF.